This T cell receptor (beta chain) was sequenced for a study of technical replicates of blood from a few donors (dated by TCRdb to the late 2010s). With respect to this clone: Its target antigen remains unknown. One base away there is no much larger clone; base qualities are not given.

Library prep was done by the immunoSEQ multiplex PCR assay. TCRdb holds this immuneACCESS table with in-frame rearrangements only. Some clones are missing; in checked studies, unresolved V genes explain under half, and the rest has no known cause. The sample includes more than 70,000 clones, with around 96% observed a single time. The ten largest clones represent roughly 0.21% of the sample. CDR1 and CDR2, per the germline V gene (reference sequence), are SGHAT and FQDESV. From the cysteine up to the phenylalanine, the CDR3 has a length of 13 residues. Only the CDR3 DNA stays, 39 bases, in frame from base 1. A distance of 8 bases separates the germline ends of V and J, which lose 3 bases and 2 bases respectively.

Sequencing was performed on T cells isolated from PBMCs. The chain links TRBV11-1 with TRBJ2-7; too little of a D gene remains to name it. This clonotype was obtained from a human donor in good health. The CDR3 region has the sequence CASSFGGTYEQYF. At the DNA level, the sequence is TGTGCCAGCAGCTTCGGCGGAACCTACGAGCAGTACTTC.